The 20 T cell receptor beta chains presented below share a single source sample, sequenced in a study of blood T cell repertoires in COVID-19. Libraries were prepared by immunoSEQ multiplex PCR; TCRdb keeps only in-frame clonotypes and omits some of them. This table has a few hundred thousand clones, 80% appearing once. The sample taken for sequencing was PBMCs or T cells enriched from blood (not recorded which). Every receptor here comes from a woman in her 40s with acute COVID-19.

J is TRBJ1-2 and V is TRBV27; a possible D gene is TRBD1 (6 bases). Per the germline V gene, CDR1 is MNHEY and CDR2 is SMNVEV (reference sequence). With 5 bases removed from V and 4 bases from J, the gap between germline ends came to 11 bases. CDR3 size: 13 residues. CDR3 DNA: TGTGCCAGCAGTGCCGCACAGGGCTATGGCTACACCTTC. It encodes CASSAAQGYGYTF.

The genes are TRBV7-2 and TRBJ2-7; D is undetermined. Germline CDR1 is SGHTA and CDR2 is FQGNSA. V lost 3 bases to trimming and J lost 2 bases, with 11 bases between them. The CDR3 totals 14 residues. The CDR3 protein is CASSFLTGPYEQYF. DNA of the CDR3: TGTGCCAGCAGCTTTCTGACTGGTCCCTACGAGCAGTACTTC.

The V gene is TRBV6-5, the J gene TRBJ1-1; D is possibly TRBD1 (6 bases). Germline CDR1 is MNHEY and CDR2 is SVGAGI. Deletions cut 3 bases from V and 4 bases from J, with 18 bases between. The CDR3 runs 16 residues. Here the CDR3 DNA reads TGTGCCAGCAGTTATCGCCGTCGGGGGGGCCCCACTGAAGCTTTCTTT. Encoded protein: CASSYRRRGGPTEAFF.

The chain recombines TRBV30 with TRBJ1-1; tentatively, D is TRBD1 (5 bases). Germline CDR1 reads GTSNPN; CDR2 reads SVGIG (reference sequence). The CDR3 length is 14 residues. V lost 2 bases to trimming and J lost 5 bases, with 15 bases between them. The DNA for the CDR3 is TGTGCCTGGAGTCGACGGACCGCAGGGACTGAAGCTTTCTTT. Translated: CAWSRRTAGTEAFF.

The V gene is TRBV10-2, the J gene TRBJ1-4, with D perhaps TRBD1 (6 bases). The germline V gene encodes CDR1 WSHSY and CDR2 SAAADI. The CDR3 has 11 amino acids. Deletions cut 5 bases from V and 8 bases from J, with 6 bases between. Here the CDR3 reads CASSRGEKLFF. Written as DNA, the CDR3 is TGCGCCAGCAGTAGGGGGGAAAAACTGTTTTTT.

CDR3 in DNA: TGTGCCAGCAGCCCAACCCGGACAGGAACCACCCTCTACAACACTGAAGCTTTCTTT. The encoded protein is CASSPTRTGTTLYNTEAFF. This chain links TRBV14 with TRBJ1-1; the match to TRBD1 covers 7 bases. CDR1 and CDR2 from the germline V gene are SGHDN and FVKESK. This CDR3 comprises 19 residues. J lost 2 bases, V lost 4 bases, and 19 bases had no gene match.

The rearrangement uses TRBV6-5 and TRBJ1-6; TRBD1 is a possible D gene (6 bases). Deletions cut 1 base from V and 13 bases from J, with 8 bases between. Germline loops: CDR1 MNHEY, CDR2 SVGAGI. The CDR3 totals 12 residues. CDR3 in amino acids: CASSYFQGPLHF. For the CDR3, the DNA is TGTGCCAGCAGTTACTTTCAGGGGCCCCTCCACTTT.

V is TRBV6-5 and J is TRBJ1-2; a weak D match, TRBD1 (5 bases). In germline, CDR1 is MNHEY, CDR2 SVGAGI. Trimming removed 6 bases at V and 6 bases at J, with 17 bases between. There are 14 residues in the CDR3. Written as DNA, the CDR3 is TGTGCCAGCAGACCTTCCAGGGTCAGGGATGGCTACACCTTC. Translated, it gives CASRPSRVRDGYTF.

The chain combines TRBV5-6 with TRBJ2-2, with D unresolved. CDR3 length: 12 amino acids. Germline V gene sequence: CDR1 SGHDT, CDR2 YYEEEE. The V gene lost 4 bases and the J gene lost 2 bases, with 3 bases spanning the gap. DNA of the CDR3: TGTGCCAGCAGCCATAACACCGGGGAGCTGTTTTTT. This codes for CASSHNTGELFF.

This clone has only a few counts. This sequence joins TRBV7-8 and TRBJ2-2; TRBD1 is a possible D gene (7 bases). CDR1 is SGHVS and CDR2 is FQNEAQ in the germline V gene. V was cut by 1 base and J by 5 bases, with 11 bases left in between. This CDR3 has 15 residues. The CDR3 nucleotides are TGTGCCAGCAGCTTAGGGGCAGGGGGGACCGGGGAGCTGTTTTTT. Translated, it gives CASSLGAGGTGELFF.

V usage is TRBV7-2 and J usage is TRBJ2-7; TRBD1 matches at 7 bases. This CDR3 has 15 amino acids. The V gene's germline CDR1 is SGHTA and CDR2 FQGNSA. The V and J ends lost 6 bases and 1 base, in that order; junction bases with no gene match: 9. CDR3: CASSYDRVFSYEQYF. The CDR3 DNA is TGTGCCAGCAGTTACGACAGGGTTTTTTCCTACGAGCAGTACTTC. Supplemented by reference TRBV7-2 and TRBJ2-7, the full variable domain reads GAGVSQSPSNKVTEKGKDVELRCDPISGHTALYWYRQSLGQGLEFLIYFQGNSAPDKSGLPSDRFSAERTGGSVSTLTIQRTQQEDSAVYLCASSYDRVFSYEQYFGPGTRLTVT.

The chain joins TRBV5-1 to TRBJ1-2; D perhaps matches TRBD1 (5 bases). The V end lost 4 bases, the J end lost 8 bases, and 18 bases lay between the germline ends. Germline assignment: CDR1 SGHRS and CDR2 YFSETQ. The CDR3 loop spans 14 amino acids. DNA of the CDR3: TGCGCCAGCAGCCCCGGGACGAGGGAGGGGGGCTACACCTTC. It codes for CASSPGTREGGYTF.

The rearrangement links TRBV9 to TRBJ2-3; 10 bases are shared with TRBD2. Germline V gene data show CDR1 as SGDLS and CDR2 as YYNGEE. V dropped 0 bases and J dropped 3; count of bases not matched to a gene: 4. CDR3 size: 16 residues. In DNA, the CDR3 is TGTGCCAGCAGCGTAGGTTCTAGCGGGAGAACAGATACGCAGTATTTT. Translating it yields CASSVGSSGRTDTQYF.

J is TRBJ1-4 and V is TRBV5-6; 7 bases line up with TRBD1. The germline gives CDR1 SGHDT, CDR2 YYEEEE. The CDR3 is 15 amino acids. V lost 3 bases to trimming and J lost 4 bases; unmatched junction nucleotides: 6. The CDR3, as DNA: TGTGCCAGCAGCTGGGCAGGACAGGTTAATGAAAAACTGTTTTTT. It is translated as CASSWAGQVNEKLFF.

This clone was seen more than once but under ten times. V and J are TRBV18 and TRBJ1-4; D unclear. Trimming pared 6 bases from V and 5 bases from J, leaving 16 bases between. Germline CDR1 reads KGHSH; CDR2 reads LQKENI. CDR3 length: 15 amino acids. The CDR3 protein is CASSLNSPENEKLFF. The CDR3 region has the DNA TGTGCCAGCTCCTTAAACAGTCCCGAAAATGAAAAACTGTTTTTT.

This chain uses TRBV10-2 with TRBJ2-5, with 9 bases lining up with TRBD2. Looked up from germline, CDR1 is WSHSY and CDR2 is SAAADI. There are 15 residues in the CDR3. Trimming removed 2 bases from V and 5 bases from J; junction bases left unmatched: 6. The CDR3 region has the DNA TGCGCCAGCAGTGAGGTTTCTAGCGGGGAGGAGACCCAGTACTTC. Translated, it gives CASSEVSSGEETQYF.

This clone was observed many times. The chain couples TRBV9 to TRBJ2-1; D unresolved. Germline V CDR1 and CDR2: SGDLS, YYNGEE. CDR3 length: 14 residues. Trimming removed 2 bases from V and 5 bases from J, with 11 bases in between. The DNA of the CDR3 is TGTGCCAGCAGCGTGCGCTTCGAAAACAATGAGCAGTTCTTC. It encodes CASSVRFENNEQFF.

The rearrangement uses TRBV12-3 or TRBV12-4 and TRBJ1-2; D is uncertain. The CDR3 sequence is 11 residues long. V lost 5 bases, J lost 5 bases, and 6 bases lay in between. CDR3 protein: CASSNYYGYTF. In DNA, the CDR3 is TGTGCCAGCAGTAATTATTATGGCTACACCTTC.

About this clone itself: The junction departs from the called germline gene at one end, perhaps through a read error. This rearrangement joins TRBV20-1 to TRBJ1-2; 9 bases fit TRBD1. Germline CDR1 reads DFQATT; CDR2 reads SNEGSKA (reference sequence). This CDR3 region has 12 residues. The CDR3 loop reads CSASAQGAMGQF. Here the CDR3 DNA reads TGCAGTGCTAGTGCACAGGGGGCGATGGGCCAGTTC.

This clone was found once. The chain carries TRBV12-3 or TRBV12-4 and TRBJ2-5, with D perhaps matching TRBD1 (5 bases). V gave up 3 bases and J gave up 1 base, with 6 bases separating them. This CDR3 has 13 amino acids. CDR3 nucleotide sequence: TGTGCCAGCAGTTTGCAGGGCCAAGAGACCCAGTACTTC. Protein: CASSLQGQETQYF.